The T cell receptor (beta chain) described here comes from a study of T cells after yellow fever vaccination. Study results and limitations: Across the CD4 and CD8 compartments, a small share of clonotypes was present in both. Among primary-vaccination clones, most reappeared after the booster, at 95% to 96% for CD4 and roughly 90% for CD8.

Researchers made TCR cDNA using 5'RACE template switching, and this step added a universal primer site and UMIs. TCRdb itself ran the 5' RACE reads through MiXCR, one entry per CDR3 protein. Of hundreds of thousands of distinct CDR3 sequences listed, more than 5.5% are singletons. This clonotype was seen repeatedly, ten times or more. What it binds is not known. Unmatched junction bases numbered 5, after V lost 2 bases and J lost 2 bases. This CDR3 spans 16 amino acids. Germline loops: CDR1 SGHRS, CDR2 YFSETQ. The sequence derives from a man aged 30-40 years who received the YFV17D yellow fever vaccine. This chain joins TRBV5-1 and TRBJ2-2, with 8 bases fitting TRBD2. The sample here was PBMCs, taken 5 days after the yellow fever booster vaccination. As DNA, the CDR3 is TGCGCCAGCAGCTTTAAACTAGCGGTCAACACCGGGGAGCTGTTTTTT. Encoded protein: CASSFKLAVNTGELFF.